Given below is one T cell receptor beta chain in context. Assay used: immunoSEQ multiplex PCR; TCRdb lists only in-frame clones, some missing. The data hold around 690,000 clones, with 90% observed a single time. The sample belongs to a study of shared clonotypes between healthy human individuals. The origin of this receptor is a man in his late teens or twenties in good health. Some clones in this sample may be carry-over from other donors' samples. Sequenced material: memory CD8+ T cells from PBMCs. Subset defined: CD45RO+ cells pooled with CCR7-negative TemRA cells.

This CDR3 is CASSEGRNLFF. CDR3 nucleotides: TGTGCCAGCAGTGAGGGCAGAAACCTGTTTTTT. The rearrangement joins TRBV25-1 to TRBJ1-4, with D uncertain. The length of the CDR3 is 11 residues. Germline loops: CDR1 MGHDK, CDR2 SYGVNS. V lost 3 bases and J 14 bases, leaving 10 bases between the germline ends.